These 10 T cell receptor beta chains were all obtained from the same sample, sequenced in a study of regulatory T cells in long-lasting Graves disease. Indicated time point: newly diagnosed GD, antithyroid drugs for less than 3 months. Scientists built the TCR library using RNA that was extracted from PBMCs. Relying on iRepertoire HTBI primers and Arm-PCR of CDR3 regions, the team built TCR beta libraries. TCRdb independently ran MiXCR on the multiplex PCR reads; one entry per CDR3 protein. The sample shows about 440,000 distinct CDR3 sequences, approximately 15% of them seen only once. The same specimen was also included in a second study, on T cells in Graves' hyperthyroidism and ophthalmopathy.

The source was peripheral blood mononuclear cells (PBMCs), collected at new diagnosis, from a patient treated with antithyroid drugs. The receptors shown here come from a woman in her twenties or thirties with Graves disease.

Notes on this clonotype: This may be a read error, as it is one base from a much larger clone. The chain joins TRBV5-1 to TRBJ2-7; D is perhaps TRBD2 (6 bases). Trimming cost V 4 bases and J 5 bases, with 16 bases left between them. CDR3 length equals 14 residues. Per the germline V gene, CDR1 is SGHRS and CDR2 is YFSETQ. CDR3 amino acids: CASSKGLFVDEQYF. CDR3 nucleotide sequence: TGCGCCAGCAGCAAGGGACTCTTCGTAGACGAGCAGTACTTC.

This clonotype was counted ten times or more. V is TRBV5-1 and J is TRBJ2-1, with 8 bases matching TRBD2. The germline CDR1 and CDR2 sequences are SGHRS and YFSETQ. This CDR3 contains 15 residues. V dropped 4 bases and J dropped 4; count of bases not matched to a gene: 7. The CDR3 spells CASSPGTRGYNEQFF. The CDR3 nucleotides are TGCGCCAGCAGCCCGGGGACTAGGGGTTACAATGAGCAGTTCTTC.

This clonotype was observed a few times. The rearrangement uses TRBV6-2 or TRBV6-3 and TRBJ2-3; TRBD1 matches 7 bases. The CDR3 runs 17 residues. CDR1 MNHEY and CDR2 SVGEGT come from the germline V gene. V was pared by 1 base and J by 1 base, with 8 bases of the junction left unmatched. The CDR3 nucleotides are TGTGCCAGCAGTTACTTACCAGGGGGAACTGGCACAGATACGCAGTATTTT. This translates into CASSYLPGGTGTDTQYF.

About this clonotype itself: It is likely a read error: a sequence one base away is far more abundant. The CDR3 sequence is CASSSGPYYKQYF. The DNA for the CDR3 is TGTGCCAGCAGCTCGGGTCCGTACTACAAGCAGTACTTC. This chain uses TRBV5-6 with TRBJ2-7; D unclear. The CDR3 runs 13 residues. Germline V CDR1 and CDR2: SGHDT, YYEEEE. The whole variable domain, remainder taken from reference TRBV5-6 and TRBJ2-7, is DAGVTQSPTHLIKTRGQQVTLRCSPKSGHDTVSWYQQALGQGPQFIFQYYEEEERQRGNFPDRFSGHQFPNYSSELNVNALLLGDSALYLCASSSGPYYKQYFGPGTRLTVT.

This clonotype was seen more than once but under ten times. This chain connects TRBV30 to TRBJ2-7, with 10 bases identical to TRBD2. V was clipped by 7 bases and J by 1 base; unmatched bases: 4. CDR3 length: 13 residues. Per the germline V gene, CDR1 is GTSNPN and CDR2 is SVGIG (reference sequence). CDR3 sequence reads: CASTSGKSYEQYF. CDR3 sequence (DNA): TGTGCCTCCACTAGCGGGAAATCCTACGAGCAGTACTTC.

DNA of the CDR3: TGTGCCAGCAGCAAACTAGCGGGAGAGGAAGAGACCCAGTACTTC. This encodes CASSKLAGEEETQYF. This chain uses TRBV7-9 with TRBJ2-5; TRBD2 matches 11 bases. V gave up 5 bases and J gave up 3 bases; unmatched junction bases: 5. Germline V gives CDR1 SEHNR, CDR2 FQNEAQ (reference sequence). The CDR3 totals 15 residues.

A remark on this clonotype: Only one base separates this from a far larger clonotype, so it likely reflects a read error. The V gene is TRBV7-9, the J gene TRBJ2-1, with 9 bases that match TRBD2. The CDR3 has 15 amino acids. The germline CDR1 and CDR2 sequences are SEHNR and FQNEAQ (reference sequence). The CDR3 spells CASSLSGGSYNKQFF. In nucleotides, the CDR3 is TGTGCCAGCAGCCTTAGCGGGGGCTCCTACAATAAGCAGTTCTTC.

The rearrangement uses TRBV13 and TRBJ2-7, with D uncertain. CDR1 and CDR2 from the germline V gene are PRHDT and FYEKMQ (reference sequence). The V end lost 4 bases, the J end lost 0 bases, and 13 bases lay between the germline ends. The length of the CDR3 is 15 residues. As DNA, the CDR3 is TGTGCCAGCAGCTCCTCTCTACGGAGCTCCTACGAGCAGTACTTC. It yields the protein CASSSSLRSSYEQYF.

The chain couples TRBV12-3 or TRBV12-4 to TRBJ2-7, with 11 bases that match TRBD2. The CDR3 runs 15 residues. Trimming at V came to 3 bases and at J to 7 bases, leaving 8 bases not matched to a gene. CDR3 in amino acids: CASSFSLAGAEEQYF. In DNA form, the CDR3 reads TGTGCCAGCAGTTTCTCACTAGCGGGAGCGGAAGAGCAGTACTTC.

This clonotype came up many times. J is TRBJ1-1 and V is TRBV11-3; possible D gene TRBD1, 5 bases. The germline V gene encodes CDR1 SGHNT and CDR2 YENEEA. There are 15 residues in the CDR3. V lost 5 bases and J 1 base, leaving 14 bases between the germline ends. The CDR3 loop reads CASSTRQRRNTEAFF. CDR3 coding DNA: TGTGCCAGCAGCACCCGACAGCGACGGAACACTGAAGCTTTCTTT. The full variable domain, its missing parts supplied by reference TRBV11-3 and TRBJ1-1, is EAGVVQSPRYKIIEKKQPVAFWCNPISGHNTLYWYLQNLGQGPELLIRYENEEAVDDSQLPKDRFSAERLKGVDSTLKIQPAELGDSAVYLCASSTRQRRNTEAFFGQGTRLTVV.